The 2 T cell receptor beta chains listed next were all sequenced from one sample in a study of T cells in Graves' hyperthyroidism and ophthalmopathy. RNA transcripts were the template for amplifying TCR beta CDR3 regions. HTBI primers were used for first-round RT-PCR of the TCR CDR3. Via MiXCR, TCRdb re-called the multiplex PCR reads, giving one row per CDR3 protein. The table includes about 380,000 distinct CDR3 sequences, 14% detected once. The sequenced sample consisted of blood. The receptor set was obtained from a woman in her fifties or sixties with Graves' hyperthyroidism.

The chain carries TRBV2 and TRBJ2-1; tentatively, D is TRBD2 (5 bases). The CDR3 is 12 amino acids. The germline gives CDR1 SNHLY, CDR2 FYNNEI. V was pared by 8 bases and J by 12 bases, with 17 bases between. CDR3 nucleotide sequence: TGTGCCAGCCACCCCGTGGGCGGGCTGCAGTTCTTC. This encodes CASHPVGGLQFF.

This clonotype was detected ten times or more. This chain joins TRBV27 and TRBJ2-7; TRBD2 matches at 11 bases. Germline CDR1 reads MNHEY; CDR2 reads SMNVEV (reference sequence). J lost 0 bases, V lost 5 bases, and 12 bases had no gene match. This CDR3 is 18 amino acids long. The CDR3 coding sequence is TGTGCCAGCAGTATTAGATTTGGGACTAGCGGAACCTCCTACGAGCAGTACTTC. It yields the protein CASSIRFGTSGTSYEQYF.